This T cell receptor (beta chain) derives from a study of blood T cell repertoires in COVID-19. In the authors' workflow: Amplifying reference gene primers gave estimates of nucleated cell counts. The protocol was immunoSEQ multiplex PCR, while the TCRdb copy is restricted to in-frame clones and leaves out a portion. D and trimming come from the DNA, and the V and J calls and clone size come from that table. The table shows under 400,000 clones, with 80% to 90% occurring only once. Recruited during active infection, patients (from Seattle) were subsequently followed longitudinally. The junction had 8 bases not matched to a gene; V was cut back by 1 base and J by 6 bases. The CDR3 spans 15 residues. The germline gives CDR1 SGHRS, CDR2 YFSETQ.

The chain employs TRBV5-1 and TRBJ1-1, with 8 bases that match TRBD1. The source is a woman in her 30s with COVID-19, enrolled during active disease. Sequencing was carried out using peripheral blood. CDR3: CASSLRQSTGAEAFF. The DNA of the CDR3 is TGCGCCAGCAGCTTGCGGCAATCGACAGGGGCTGAAGCTTTCTTT.